These 4 T cell receptor beta chains were all obtained from the same sample, sequenced in a study of CD8 T cells in Susac syndrome. Random hexamers served to reverse transcribe roughly 0.5 to 1 ug RNA. TCRdb reprocessed the immunoSEQ multiplex PCR reads via MiXCR and lists one record per CDR3 protein. Of some 190,000 distinct CDR3 sequences in the sample, approximately 94% were seen once. The sample consisted of CD4+ T cells from PBMCs. The receptor source for this set is a human donor in good health.

The genes are TRBV12-3 or TRBV12-4 and TRBJ2-6, with a possible D match to TRBD2 (6 bases). The CDR3 runs 16 residues. The ends were cut back, 3 bases at V and 0 bases at J, with 9 bases in the middle. The CDR3 protein is CASSFFGGSGANVLTF. CDR3 bases: TGTGCCAGCAGTTTCTTCGGGGGCTCTGGGGCCAACGTCCTGACTTTC.

In this sample, this clonotype turned up once. This chain links TRBV19 with TRBJ1-2, with D possibly matching TRBD1 (6 bases). The V end was cut by 4 bases, the J end by 3 bases, with 12 bases between. The germline V gene encodes CDR1 LNHDA and CDR2 SQIVND (reference sequence). The CDR3 loop spans 14 amino acids. CDR3 sequence reads: CASSSGQIHYGYTF. In DNA, the CDR3 is TGTGCCAGTAGTAGCGGACAGATACACTATGGCTACACCTTC.

The J gene is TRBJ2-7, the V gene TRBV20-1; 11 bases line up with TRBD2. Germline V CDR1 and CDR2: DFQATT, SNEGSKA (reference sequence). The V and J ends lost 6 bases and 0 bases, in that order; junction bases with no gene match: 7. There are 15 residues in the CDR3. CDR3 sequence reads: CSAILGTSGSYEQYF. DNA of the CDR3: TGCAGTGCCATTCTCGGGACTAGCGGCTCCTACGAGCAGTACTTC.

The CDR3 DNA follows: TGCAGTGCTCCGGATAACTATGGCTACACCTTC. Translation: CSAPDNYGYTF. The chain has TRBV20-1 and TRBJ1-2; D uncertain. CDR1 and CDR2 (germline): DFQATT, SNEGSKA (reference sequence). There are 11 residues in the CDR3. V was shortened by 5 bases and J by 1 base, with 5 bases between the two germline ends.